This entry lists 32 T cell receptor beta chains sequenced from one sample in a study of T cells after posttransplantation cyclophosphamide. Sampled 1 year posttransplant, controls received myeloablative marrow transplants, methotrexate and a calcineurin inhibitor. Profiling relied on immunoSEQ multiplex PCR, and the TCRdb table lists in-frame clones only, not all of them. The sample has about 22,000 clones, 70% to 90% seen once; the top ten hold under 9.5%. This sample comprised PBMCs, obtained after an allogeneic stem cell transplant with a calcineurin inhibitor and methotrexate. The origin of the receptors is a female patient aged 50 to 65 who received an allogeneic stem cell transplant from an unrelated donor, was CMV-positive, and had chronic GVHD only. Some T cells may be transferred from the graft donor.

The V call is TRBV27, the J call TRBJ2-5; 11 bases line up with TRBD2. CDR1 MNHEY and CDR2 SMNVEV come from the germline V gene (reference sequence). The CDR3 is 14 residues long. V shed 2 bases, J shed 5 bases, and the junction held 1 base outside the gene matches. CDR3 protein: CASSLLAGGETQYF. The CDR3 bases are TGTGCCAGCAGTTTACTAGCGGGAGGCGAGACCCAGTACTTC.

The CDR3 DNA follows: TGTGCCAGCAGCACCTGGACAGGACCCGGGCCCCAGCATTTT. Translation gives CASSTWTGPGPQHF. This chain connects TRBV5-6 to TRBJ1-5, with 7 bases matching TRBD1. The CDR3 length is 14 residues. Germline CDR1 and CDR2: SGHDT and YYEEEE. J lost 9 bases, V lost 4 bases, and 10 bases had no gene match. The entire variable domain, with the rest obtained from reference TRBV5-6 and TRBJ1-5, is as follows: DAGVTQSPTHLIKTRGQQVTLRCSPKSGHDTVSWYQQALGQGPQFIFQYYEEEERQRGNFPDRFSGHQFPNYSSELNVNALLLGDSALYLCASSTWTGPGPQHFGDGTRLSIL.

This clone occurred once. The chain couples TRBV5-6 to TRBJ2-7, with 7 bases aligning to TRBD1. This CDR3 comprises 16 residues. The junction had 10 bases not matched to a gene; V was cut back by 4 bases and J by 0 bases. Germline V gene data show CDR1 as SGHDT and CDR2 as YYEEEE. This chain's CDR3 is CASSQLGQPSSYEQYF. CDR3 nucleotide sequence: TGTGCCAGCAGCCAATTGGGACAGCCGTCCTCCTACGAGCAGTACTTC.

This clone has only a few counts. The V call is TRBV19, the J call TRBJ1-1, with D hard to call. Germline lookup yields CDR1 LNHDA and CDR2 SQIVND (reference sequence). Between the trimmed V and J ends, which lost 4 bases and 2 bases, there was a span of 11 bases. The CDR3 runs to 14 residues. CDR3 in amino acids: CASSNWEGNTEAFF. In DNA, the CDR3 is TGTGCCAGTAGTAATTGGGAGGGAAACACTGAAGCTTTCTTT.

The chain uses TRBV15 and TRBJ2-1, with TRBD2 identical over 9 bases. The CDR3 contains 14 residues. Germline V gives CDR1 LNHNV, CDR2 YYDKDF (reference sequence). J was trimmed by 5 bases and V by 1 base; bases with no gene match: 0. Written as DNA, the CDR3 is TGTGCCACCAGCAGAGGACTAGCGGACAATGAGCAGTTCTTC. Residues: CATSRGLADNEQFF.

This chain connects TRBV28 to TRBJ1-4; the match to TRBD1 covers 7 bases. The germline V gene encodes CDR1 MDHEN and CDR2 SYDVKM. The CDR3 spans 15 residues. Germline trimming cut 6 bases from V and 4 bases from J; bases unmatched to any gene: 8. CDR3 coding DNA: TGTGCCAGCAGCAAGACGGACAGGATTAATGAAAAACTGTTTTTT. Protein sequence: CASSKTDRINEKLFF.

The chain recombines TRBV28 with TRBJ2-1; 9 nucleotides match TRBD2. The CDR3 consists of 16 residues. Trimming removed 10 bases from V and 9 bases from J; junction bases left unmatched: 19. Germline V gene data show CDR1 as MDHEN and CDR2 as SYDVKM. In DNA form, the CDR3 reads TGTGCCATCCACTCACGCAGCGGGAGGACTAACGTTGAGCAGTTCTTC. The encoded protein is CAIHSRSGRTNVEQFF.

The chain carries TRBV10-3 and TRBJ2-5, with D perhaps matching TRBD1 (6 bases). Germline CDR1 reads ENHRY; CDR2 reads SYGVKD. This CDR3 comprises 18 residues. The V and J ends lost 2 bases and 3 bases respectively, with 22 bases between them. The CDR3 DNA is TGTGCCATCAGTGAGGGGGGACAAACCTGGCCCTCCAAAGAGACCCAGTACTTC. Its translation is CAISEGGQTWPSKETQYF.

This chain connects TRBV11-2 to TRBJ2-1; TRBD2 aligns across 8 bases. V was pared by 5 bases and J by 4 bases, with 7 bases of the junction left unmatched. The CDR3 loop spans 15 amino acids. CDR1 SGHAT and CDR2 FQNNGV come from the germline V gene. The DNA of the CDR3 is TGTGCCAGCAGCGAGACTAGCGCGGAATACAATGAGCAGTTCTTC. It codes for CASSETSAEYNEQFF.

The chain has TRBV27 and TRBJ2-5; weak D call: TRBD2 (6 bases). The J call could be wrong; TRBJ2-7 is a better fit for the DNA end. This CDR3 contains 14 residues. The germline V gene encodes CDR1 MNHEY and CDR2 SMNVEV (reference sequence). Written as DNA, the CDR3 is TGTGCCAGCAGTTCCCTCGGGAGTCTCTACGAGCAGTACTTC. It yields the protein CASSSLGSLYEQYF.

The rearrangement joins TRBV27 to TRBJ1-2, with no clear D. In germline, CDR1 is MNHEY, CDR2 SMNVEV (reference sequence). V was cut by 4 bases and J by 0 bases, with 12 bases left in between. CDR3 size: 15 residues. The CDR3 DNA reads TGTGCCAGCAGTTCCCTCTGGGAGGCTAACTATGGCTACACCTTC. It encodes CASSSLWEANYGYTF.

The V and J genes are TRBV11-3 and TRBJ2-3; D is unclear. Germline CDR1 and CDR2: SGHNT and YENEEA. The CDR3 is 13 amino acids. Trimming pared 3 bases from V and 1 base from J, leaving 5 bases between. The CDR3 protein is CASSFGRTDTQYF. The CDR3 region has the DNA TGTGCCAGCAGCTTTGGGCGCACAGATACGCAGTATTTT.

This clone has only a few counts. This chain joins TRBV6-4 and TRBJ1-1, with D uncertain. The V gene lost 6 bases and the J gene lost 1 base, with 12 bases spanning the gap. CDR1 and CDR2 (germline): MRHNA, SNTAGT. This CDR3 is built from 14 residues. CDR3 nucleotide sequence: TGTGCCAGCAGAAAAGTACATTCGAACACTGAAGCTTTCTTT. This codes for CASRKVHSNTEAFF.

The J gene is TRBJ1-4, the V gene TRBV28; perhaps TRBD1 as D (6 bases). This CDR3 region has 16 residues. Trimming pared 6 bases from V and 0 bases from J, leaving 14 bases between. Germline V gene data show CDR1 as MDHEN and CDR2 as SYDVKM. CDR3 in DNA: TGTGCCAGCAGGGGGGGGCTACTCACAACTAATGAAAAACTGTTTTTT. Amino acids: CASRGGLLTTNEKLFF.

The chain joins TRBV6-6 to TRBJ2-1; 7 positions agree with TRBD1. This CDR3 region has 14 residues. The V segment lost 6 bases and the J segment 4 bases; nucleotides outside the gene matches: 6. Germline lookup yields CDR1 MNHNY and CDR2 SVGAGI (reference sequence). The CDR3 reads CASSEQGSYNEQFF. The CDR3 DNA sequence: TGTGCCAGCAGCGAACAGGGGTCGTACAATGAGCAGTTCTTC.

V and J are TRBV29-1 and TRBJ1-2; no firm D call. The ends were cut back, 3 bases at V and 1 base at J, with 3 bases in the middle. Germline CDR1 SQVTM, CDR2 ANQGSEA. The CDR3 runs 11 residues. The CDR3 here is CSVDYNYGYTF. The CDR3 coding sequence is TGCAGCGTTGATTATAACTATGGCTACACCTTC.

The chain is built from TRBV18 and TRBJ2-7; 8 bases map to TRBD2. The CDR3 is 14 amino acids. J was trimmed by 5 bases and V by 1 base; bases with no gene match: 4. Germline-derived CDR1 and CDR2 are KGHSH and LQKENI. The CDR3: CASSPLAGYNEQYF. The DNA for the CDR3 is TGTGCCAGCTCACCACTAGCGGGATATAACGAGCAGTACTTC.

The rearrangement joins TRBV29-1 to TRBJ2-7; 9 positions match TRBD1. The CDR3 loop spans 11 amino acids. J gave up 9 bases and V 4 bases, and 4 bases lay outside the gene matches. CDR1 and CDR2 from the germline V gene are SQVTM and ANQGSEA. The CDR3 region has the DNA TGCAGCGTTGGGACAGGGGAGGTGCAGTACTTC. It codes for CSVGTGEVQYF.

V is TRBV5-6 and J is TRBJ2-7; tentatively, D is TRBD1 (6 bases). Germline V gene sequence: CDR1 SGHDT, CDR2 YYEEEE. This CDR3 is 14 amino acids long. The V end was cut by 2 bases, the J end by 0 bases, with 9 bases between. CDR3 region: CASSLQGYSYEQYF. CDR3 coding DNA: TGTGCCAGCAGCTTACAGGGCTACTCCTACGAGCAGTACTTC.

The CDR3 sequence: CASSSWFQSPSYEQYF. The DNA for the CDR3 is TGTGCCAGCAGCTCCTGGTTCCAGTCGCCCTCCTACGAGCAGTACTTC. The rearrangement uses TRBV7-8 and TRBJ2-7, with D unclear. Looked up from germline, CDR1 is SGHVS and CDR2 is FQNEAQ. Trimming left V 4 bases short and J 0 bases short, with 16 bases between. The CDR3 contains 16 residues.

The chain joins TRBV7-2 to TRBJ2-7; 7 positions match TRBD1. V lost 5 bases and J lost 5; bases outside the gene matches: 6. Germline lookup yields CDR1 SGHTA and CDR2 FQGNSA. The CDR3 has 13 residues. The CDR3 region is CASSRQGRNEQYF. CDR3 coding DNA: TGTGCCAGCAGCAGACAGGGAAGGAACGAGCAGTACTTC.

The chain links TRBV10-2 to TRBJ1-2; possible D gene TRBD1, 6 bases. With 7 bases removed from V and 8 bases from J, the gap between germline ends came to 20 bases. In germline, CDR1 is WSHSY, CDR2 SAAADI. The CDR3 loop spans 14 amino acids. The CDR3 protein is CASTPGAAEKGYTF. The CDR3 DNA follows: TGCGCCAGCACCCCAGGGGCGGCAGAAAAAGGCTACACCTTC.

V gene TRBV28 combines with J gene TRBJ1-4; D gene unclear. The CDR3 is 12 residues long. Deletions cut 8 bases from V and 4 bases from J, with 8 bases between. Germline loops: CDR1 MDHEN, CDR2 SYDVKM. CDR3 sequence: CASRWSNEKLFF. As DNA, the CDR3 is TGTGCCAGCCGGTGGAGTAATGAAAAACTGTTTTTT.

CDR3 coding DNA: TGTGCCTGGAATCTAGCGGGAGGGCCGGAGGAGCAGTTCTTC. Protein sequence: CAWNLAGGPEEQFF. This chain joins TRBV30 and TRBJ2-1, with 12 bases that match TRBD2. The J segment lost 10 bases and the V segment lost 4 bases, leaving 8 bases of the junction unmatched. CDR1 is GTSNPN and CDR2 is SVGIG in the germline V gene (reference sequence). CDR3 size: 14 residues.

V is TRBV6-5 and J is TRBJ1-1; unclear D gene. Germline V gives CDR1 MNHEY, CDR2 SVGAGI. Trimming pared 5 bases from V and 6 bases from J, leaving 13 bases between. The CDR3 sequence is 13 residues long. DNA for the CDR3: TGTGCCAGCAGTGAAACTCGCTTAGCTGAAGCTTTCTTT. Translated: CASSETRLAEAFF.

The chain employs TRBV27 and TRBJ2-3, with D perhaps TRBD2 (6 bases). V lost 5 bases, J lost 2 bases, and 17 bases lay in between. The CDR3 is 16 amino acids. Germline CDR1 reads MNHEY; CDR2 reads SMNVEV (reference sequence). The CDR3 nucleotides read TGTGCCAGCAGTCCTGGCCGGGGGTACCTCACAGATACGCAGTATTTT. It encodes CASSPGRGYLTDTQYF.

The rearrangement joins TRBV7-3 to TRBJ1-2, with 7 positions matching TRBD1. CDR1 and CDR2 (germline): SGHTA, FQGTGA. The length of the CDR3 is 12 residues. V was pared by 9 bases and J by 10 bases, with 11 bases of the junction left unmatched. For the CDR3, the DNA is TGTGCCAGGGGGGACAGTCGGCGCTACTACACCTTC. Amino acids: CARGDSRRYYTF.

This clone has just one count. The CDR3 region has the DNA TGTGCCAGCAGCTACCGGGGGGCCGGCCGGGAGCTGTTTTTT. Protein: CASSYRGAGRELFF. The chain combines TRBV5-8 with TRBJ2-2; D is perhaps TRBD2 (7 bases). The CDR3 consists of 14 residues. Germline CDR1 reads SGHTS; CDR2 reads YDEGEE. V gave up 3 bases and J gave up 9 bases, with 15 bases separating them. Using reference TRBV5-8 and TRBJ2-2 for the parts outside the CDR3, the full variable domain is EAGVTQSPTHLIKTRGQQATLRCSPISGHTSVYWYQQALGLGLQFLLWYDEGEERNRGNFPPRFSGRQFPNYSSELNVNALELEDSALYLCASSYRGAGRELFFGEGSRLTVL.

The chain employs TRBV5-1 and TRBJ2-6; D not resolved. Trimming cost V 0 bases and J 1 base, with 8 bases left between them. The CDR3 spans 16 residues. CDR1 is SGHRS and CDR2 is YFSETQ in the germline V gene. Here the CDR3 DNA reads TGCGCCAGCAGCTTGGCCCAACTATCTGGGGCCAACGTCCTGACTTTC. Its protein product is CASSLAQLSGANVLTF.

The CDR3 DNA follows: TGTGCCATCAAAGACAGGGGGCCAGACGGCTACACCTTC. It translates to CAIKDRGPDGYTF. The V and J genes are TRBV10-3 and TRBJ1-2; 10 bases agree with TRBD1. From germline, CDR1 is ENHRY and CDR2 SYGVKD. Trimming at V came to 7 bases and at J to 8 bases, leaving 7 bases not matched to a gene. The CDR3 loop spans 13 amino acids.

This clone was counted a few times. The chain carries TRBV19 and TRBJ2-5, with D tentatively TRBD1 (6 bases). Germline CDR1 LNHDA, CDR2 SQIVND (reference sequence). CDR3 length: 15 amino acids. The V end was cut by 6 bases, the J end by 5 bases, with 19 bases between. Here the CDR3 reads CASSLQASQGETQYF. The CDR3 DNA sequence: TGTGCCAGTAGCCTTCAGGCATCCCAGGGGGAGACCCAGTACTTC.

DNA of the CDR3: TGTGCCAGCAGTTTAAACCGCGGGAGGGCAGGTGAGCAGTTCTTC. This gives the protein CASSLNRGRAGEQFF. J is TRBJ2-1 and V is TRBV27; TRBD2 matches 9 bases. From germline, CDR1 is MNHEY and CDR2 SMNVEV (reference sequence). CDR3 size: 15 residues. V was clipped by 2 bases and J by 9 bases; unmatched bases: 8.